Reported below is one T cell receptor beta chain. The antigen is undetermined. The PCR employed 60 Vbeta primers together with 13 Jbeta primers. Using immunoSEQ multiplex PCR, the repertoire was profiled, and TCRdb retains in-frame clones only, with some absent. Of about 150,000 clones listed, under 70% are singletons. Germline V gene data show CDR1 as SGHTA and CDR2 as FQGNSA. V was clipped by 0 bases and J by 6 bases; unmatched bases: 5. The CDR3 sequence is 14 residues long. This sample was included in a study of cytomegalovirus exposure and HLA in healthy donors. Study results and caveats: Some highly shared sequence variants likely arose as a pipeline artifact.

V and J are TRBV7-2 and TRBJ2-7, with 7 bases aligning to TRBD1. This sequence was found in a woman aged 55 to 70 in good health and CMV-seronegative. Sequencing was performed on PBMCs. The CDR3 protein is CASSLARQGGEQYF. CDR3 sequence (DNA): TGTGCCAGCAGCTTAGCGAGACAGGGTGGCGAGCAGTACTTC.